This is a list of T cell receptor beta chains from one sample in a study of cytomegalovirus exposure and HLA in healthy donors. Only in-frame clones appear in the TCRdb table, and some are missing; sequencing was by immunoSEQ multiplex PCR. In the table there are 100,000 to 150,000 clones, 89% of which are singletons. Material for sequencing was PBMCs. These receptors were collected from a woman younger than 30 in good health and CMV-seronegative. The conserved cysteine and the conserved F or W are not part of the CDR3 here.

TRBV7-6,ASSSPPRGTDTQY
TRBV7-2,ASSLITPPPGYNEQF
TRBV2,ASSDGVRDYTDTQY
TRBV2,ASGAGALGADTQY
TRBV7-8,ASSPQGITNEKLF
TRBV6-5,ASSRRPPGSAEQY
TRBV5-1,ASSLSGRGIKYEQY
TRBV6-5,ASRSTETYTEAF
TRBV2,ASGGGERNEQF
TRBV28,ASSAQGPTDTQY
TRBV5-1,ASSSGTGTETQY
TRBV28,ASRRDTQY
TRBV11-2,ASTYSQGSSYEQY
TRBV25-1,ASSDPSGSGEQF
TRBV15,ATSRDGIITDTQY
TRBV9,ASSVVPLAGDLDEQF
TRBV30,AWSGGQGTDTQY
TRBV7-9,ASSLFGVPEAF
TRBV7-9,ASSRFRGVGNTIY
TRBV6-5,ASSPEQAGETQY
TRBV5-1,ASSLTFSQGAGELF
TRBV30,ACPGGDQETQY
TRBV5-1,ASGTESYTEAF
TRBV4-3,ASSQTLAGGADTQY
TRBV7-6,ASSRTGLAQDTQY
TRBV6-5,ASSYSPGSIYGYT
TRBV13,ASTGVPGLGEQF
TRBV4-2,ASSYGQGPAGGYYEQY
TRBV5-4,ASSPGGRRQNEKLF
TRBV19,ASSAGTVQETQY
TRBV19,ASSIVGGWEDIQY
TRBV6-6,ASRDTSSGNTIY
TRBV9,ASSVEGGQTFRANVLT
TRBV5-1,ASSLTMTGVESGYT
TRBV15,ATSRDLGSEAF
TRBV14,ASSQGWHQSYEQY
TRBV5-1,ASGLTGELF
TRBV6-5,ASSYSSGSETGELF
TRBV10-3,AISEPNGQGYGYT
TRBV11-3,ASSLTSAGVPHEQY
TRBV11-2,ASSQLATDTQY
TRBV5-4,ASSPTSDRNTEAF
TRBV4-3,ASSQGTSVYNEQF
TRBV10-1,ASSPAGKETQY
TRBV27,ASSLDGGIRANYGYT
TRBV5-1,ASSLFSPSGNTIY
TRBV4-3,ASSQELWDRVYGYT
TRBV6-5,ASTSGGIGTDTQY
TRBV15,ATSRDLIGAGGRTGELF
TRBV7-6,ASSPGQLNYGYT
TRBV9,ASSVAGRDYNEQF
TRBV20-1,SASLLYGYT
TRBV9,ASGGGNSPLH
TRBV19,ASSIVGAGRNEQF